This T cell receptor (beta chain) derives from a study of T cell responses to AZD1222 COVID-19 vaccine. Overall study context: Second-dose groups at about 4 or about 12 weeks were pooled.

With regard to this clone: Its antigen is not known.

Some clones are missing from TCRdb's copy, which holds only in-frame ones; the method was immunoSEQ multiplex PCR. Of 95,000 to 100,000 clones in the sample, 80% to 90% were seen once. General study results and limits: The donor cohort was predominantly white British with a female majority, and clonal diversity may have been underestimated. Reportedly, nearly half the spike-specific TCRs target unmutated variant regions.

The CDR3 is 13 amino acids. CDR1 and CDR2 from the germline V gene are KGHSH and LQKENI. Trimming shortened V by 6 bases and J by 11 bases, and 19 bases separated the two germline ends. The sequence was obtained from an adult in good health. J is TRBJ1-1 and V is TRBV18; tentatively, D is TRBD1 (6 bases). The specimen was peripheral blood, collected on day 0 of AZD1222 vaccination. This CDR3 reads CASSSRTDTFAFF. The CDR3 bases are TGTGCCAGCTCCTCCCGGACAGACACCTTCGCTTTCTTT.